This entry concerns a single TCR beta chain. These data belong to a study of PD-1 blockade in classical Hodgkin lymphoma. Produced via immunoSEQ multiplex PCR; TCRdb's table is partial and in-frame only. The sample records tens of thousands of clones, around 94% being singletons. The CDR3 sequence is 13 residues long. The germline gives CDR1 SEHNR, CDR2 FQNEAQ (reference sequence). Trimming cost V 2 bases and J 1 base, with 5 bases left between them. Specified time point: newly diagnosed, previously untreated cHL patient sample. The chain has TRBV7-9 and TRBJ1-1; D gene unclear. The TCR originated in a human donor with classical Hodgkin lymphoma. Material: peripheral blood mononuclear cells (PBMCs). CDR3: CASSLSGNTEAFF. CDR3 DNA: TGTGCCAGCAGCTTATCAGGGAACACTGAAGCTTTCTTT.